The 3 T cell receptor beta chains below were found in one sample sequenced in a study of blood T cell repertoires in COVID-19. TCRdb's copy holds only in-frame clones and misses some; the assay was immunoSEQ multiplex PCR. The data contain around 250,000 clones, approximately 86% of them singletons. The sample comprised peripheral blood. These receptors were taken from a woman in her 70s with active or convalescent COVID-19.

The rearrangement links TRBV2 to TRBJ2-5, with a weak D call TRBD2 (5 bases). The length of the CDR3 is 14 residues. Germline loops: CDR1 SNHLY, CDR2 FYNNEI. V lost 4 bases and J 0 bases, leaving 9 bases between the germline ends. The CDR3 region is CASSVGKYQETQYF. The CDR3 bases are TGTGCCAGCAGTGTCGGGAAGTACCAAGAGACCCAGTACTTC.

The rearrangement uses TRBV12-3 or TRBV12-4 and TRBJ2-5, with D unclear. The V end lost 3 bases, the J end lost 2 bases, and 7 bases lay between the germline ends. This CDR3 has 13 residues. The CDR3 nucleotides are TGTGCCAGCAGTTTTAGTAAGCAAGAGACCCAGTACTTC. Its translation is CASSFSKQETQYF.

This chain links TRBV3-1 (or the pseudogene TRBV3-2) with TRBJ1-2, with D unresolved. V lost 4 bases, J lost 4 bases, and 4 bases lay in between. Germline CDR1 reads LGHDT; CDR2 reads YNNKEL (reference sequence). This CDR3 is 11 amino acids long. The CDR3 is CASSLLYGYTF. The CDR3 bases are TGTGCCAGCAGCCTACTCTATGGCTACACCTTC.